A single sample is the source of the 21 T cell receptor beta chains below, sequenced in a study of CD8 T cells in Susac syndrome. A quantity of about 0.45 to 1 ug RNA underwent reverse transcription using random hexamers. Each CDR3 protein is one row after TCRdb ran MiXCR on the immunoSEQ multiplex PCR reads. The table has more than 100,000 distinct CDR3 sequences, around 85% seen once; the top ten hold around 0.49%. Sequences were obtained from CD8+ T cells from PBMCs. The receptor source for this set is a human donor with multiple sclerosis.

This chain connects TRBV11-2 to TRBJ1-1, with D unresolved. This CDR3 is 12 amino acids long. V lost 3 bases to trimming and J lost 3 bases, with 5 bases between them. From germline, CDR1 is SGHAT and CDR2 FQNNGV. CDR3 DNA: TGTGCCAGCAGCTTTTTTGACACTGAAGCTTTCTTT. This gives the protein CASSFFDTEAFF.

The CDR3 protein is CASSIGLGRSSYNEQFF. The CDR3 DNA sequence: TGTGCCAGTAGTATAGGGCTCGGGCGGAGCTCCTACAATGAGCAGTTCTTC. The rearrangement joins TRBV19 to TRBJ2-1; unclear D gene. Per the germline V gene, CDR1 is LNHDA and CDR2 is SQIVND (reference sequence). V lost 1 base, J lost 0 bases, and 13 bases lay in between. The CDR3 runs 17 residues.

This sequence joins TRBV4-1 and TRBJ1-1; possible D gene TRBD1, 5 bases. V lost 3 bases and J 0 bases, leaving 14 bases between the germline ends. This CDR3 is 16 amino acids long. Germline V gene sequence: CDR1 MGHRA, CDR2 YSYEKL. This CDR3 is CASSHQPGAMNTEAFF. CDR3 bases: TGCGCCAGCAGCCACCAACCCGGGGCCATGAACACTGAAGCTTTCTTT.

The CDR3 protein is CAWSVLYPDTQYF. CDR3 sequence (DNA): TGTGCCTGGAGTGTACTCTACCCAGATACGCAGTATTTT. V and J are TRBV30 and TRBJ2-3; no firm D call. Looked up from germline, CDR1 is GTSNPN and CDR2 is SVGIG (reference sequence). The CDR3 loop spans 13 amino acids. The germline V and J ends were trimmed by 0 bases and 4 bases, with 8 bases remaining between them.

Points on this clonotype: It is unclear where the CDR3 begins or ends on the DNA, so no DNA is shown, and the CDR3 is as TCRdb lists it. J is TRBJ1-1 and V is TRBV30. With termini counted, the CDR3 has 13 amino acids. Germline lookup yields CDR1 GTSNPN and CDR2 SVGIG (reference sequence). CDR3 protein: CAWSVGRGTEVFF.

This chain uses TRBV5-1 with TRBJ2-3; weak D call: TRBD1 (6 bases). CDR3 length: 15 residues. CDR1 and CDR2 from the germline V gene are SGHRS and YFSETQ. V was shortened by 0 bases and J by 4 bases, with 12 bases between the two germline ends. The CDR3 region has the DNA TGCGCCAGCAGCTTGGGGCCTAGGACAGCAGATACGCAGTATTTT. Translated, it gives CASSLGPRTADTQYF.

The chain carries TRBV4-3 and TRBJ1-2; D unresolved. Germline-derived CDR1 and CDR2 are LGHNA and YSLEER. The V end lost 4 bases, the J end lost 0 bases, and 9 bases lay between the germline ends. The CDR3 loop spans 14 amino acids. The CDR3 region has the DNA TGCGCCAGCAGCCCAGGAGGCCCTAACTATGGCTACACCTTC. Translated: CASSPGGPNYGYTF.

V is TRBV6-5 and J is TRBJ2-2; D ambiguous. Germline lookup yields CDR1 MNHEY and CDR2 SVGAGI. With 2 bases removed from V and 3 bases from J, the gap between germline ends came to 7 bases. This CDR3 has 14 amino acids. In DNA, the CDR3 is TGTGCCAGCAGTTACGGCGCGTACACCGGGGAGCTGTTTTTT. Residues: CASSYGAYTGELFF.

This clonotype was recorded a few times. The gene calls are TRBV19 and TRBJ2-1; possibly TRBD2 for D (6 bases). Trimming stripped 7 bases from V and 4 bases from J, with 14 bases between. Looked up from germline, CDR1 is LNHDA and CDR2 is SQIVND (reference sequence). The CDR3 runs to 14 residues. CDR3 loop: CASNLGGSYNEQFF. CDR3 sequence (DNA): TGTGCCAGTAACCTGGGAGGCTCTTACAATGAGCAGTTCTTC.

The rearrangement joins TRBV24-1 to TRBJ1-4; maybe TRBD1 (5 bases). The CDR3 is made up of 15 amino acids. Trimming cost V 4 bases and J 5 bases, with 13 bases left between them. Germline-derived CDR1 and CDR2 are KGHDR and SFDVKD. The CDR3 sequence: CATSDGTAPNEKLFF. CDR3 DNA sequence: TGTGCCACCAGTGACGGGACCGCTCCAAATGAAAAACTGTTTTTT.

The chain employs TRBV28 and TRBJ1-2; tentative D call: TRBD1 (6 bases). The V gene lost 6 bases and the J gene lost 4 bases, with 18 bases spanning the gap. CDR1 is MDHEN, CDR2 SYDVKM, per germline. This CDR3 comprises 15 residues. CDR3 region: CASSPVRGTLYGYTF. The CDR3 nucleotides read TGTGCCAGCAGCCCCGTGAGGGGGACGCTCTATGGCTACACCTTC.

The V gene is TRBV7-9, the J gene TRBJ2-1, with 16 bases lining up with TRBD2. The CDR3 is made up of 19 amino acids. Trimming removed 5 bases from V and 8 bases from J; junction bases left unmatched: 15. Germline V gives CDR1 SEHNR, CDR2 FQNEAQ (reference sequence). CDR3 sequence reads: CASSPGLAGGPRVWDEQFF. DNA of the CDR3: TGTGCCAGCAGCCCGGGACTAGCGGGGGGGCCCCGCGTTTGGGATGAGCAGTTCTTC.

This clonotype was seen a few times. The chain carries TRBV5-4 and TRBJ1-1, with D maybe TRBD1 (5 bases). The CDR3 has 14 residues. The V and J ends lost 7 bases and 6 bases respectively, with 19 bases between them. Germline V lookup: CDR1 SGHNT, CDR2 YYREEE (reference sequence). CDR3 loop: CASGTGDVSSEAFF. In DNA, the CDR3 is TGTGCCAGCGGAACCGGGGACGTAAGTTCTGAAGCTTTCTTT. The full variable domain, its missing parts supplied by reference TRBV5-4 and TRBJ1-1, is ETGVTQSPTHLIKTRGQQVTLRCSSQSGHNTVSWYQQALGQGPQFIFQYYREEENGRGNFPPRFSGLQFPNYSSELNVNALELDDSALYLCASGTGDVSSEAFFGQGTRLTVV.

This chain uses TRBV29-1 with TRBJ1-1; D is ambiguous. The V and J ends lost 4 bases and 1 base respectively, with 7 bases between them. The CDR3 is made up of 12 amino acids. Germline-derived CDR1 and CDR2 are SQVTM and ANQGSEA. The CDR3 nucleotides are TGCAGCGTTGTGTTAGGGAACACTGAAGCTTTCTTT. It is translated as CSVVLGNTEAFF.

The chain carries TRBV12-3 or TRBV12-4 and TRBJ1-2; 8 nucleotides agree with TRBD1. The CDR3 extends over 16 amino acids. With V trimmed by 3 bases and J by 8 bases, 14 bases remained unmatched. Here the CDR3 reads CASSFKGPQGGLGYTF. The CDR3 DNA follows: TGTGCCAGCAGTTTTAAGGGTCCACAGGGGGGCCTCGGCTACACCTTC.

The chain joins TRBV6-5 to TRBJ1-1, with D hard to call. CDR1 MNHEY and CDR2 SVGAGI come from the germline V gene. This CDR3 spans 15 amino acids. With 0 bases removed from V and 2 bases from J, the gap between germline ends came to 10 bases. The CDR3 reads CASSYSSVFNTEAFF. The CDR3 nucleotides read TGTGCCAGCAGTTACTCGTCGGTTTTCAACACTGAAGCTTTCTTT.

The J gene is TRBJ2-7, the V gene TRBV29-1; D is unclear. Trimming took 5 bases from V and 2 from J, leaving 16 bases between them. The length of the CDR3 is 14 residues. Looked up from germline, CDR1 is SQVTM and CDR2 is ANQGSEA. The CDR3 region has the DNA TGCAGCGTTCTAACGGACCGTGCGACCTACGAGCAGTACTTC. The encoded protein is CSVLTDRATYEQYF.

The chain employs TRBV6-1 and TRBJ2-3; 14 bases match TRBD2. Germline trimming cut 7 bases from V and 4 bases from J; bases unmatched to any gene: 4. CDR1 is MNHNS and CDR2 is SASEGT in the germline V gene. The CDR3 extends over 15 amino acids. The CDR3 nucleotides read TGTGCCAGCAAAGGACTAGCGGGGGGTCCAGATACGCAGTATTTT. It specifies CASKGLAGGPDTQYF.

The chain combines TRBV7-9 with TRBJ2-3; D remains ambiguous. Germline-derived CDR1 and CDR2 are SEHNR and FQNEAQ (reference sequence). Between the trimmed V and J ends, which lost 5 bases and 2 bases, there was a span of 17 bases. The CDR3 totals 16 residues. The CDR3 DNA follows: TGTGCCAGCAGCCCCACAAGCGCCCGAGTCACAGATACGCAGTATTTT. Amino acid sequence: CASSPTSARVTDTQYF. Using reference TRBV7-9 and TRBJ2-3 for the parts outside the CDR3, the full variable domain is DTGVSQNPRHKITKRGQNVTFRCDPISEHNRLYWYRQTLGQGPEFLTYFQNEAQLEKSRLLSDRFSAERPKGSFSTLEIQRTEQGDSAMYLCASSPTSARVTDTQYFGPGTRLTVL.

The rearrangement uses TRBV2 and TRBJ1-1; 8 nucleotides match TRBD1. Germline V CDR1 and CDR2: SNHLY, FYNNEI. The CDR3 is 16 amino acids. After removal of 2 bases from V and 2 bases from J, the junction contained 7 bases not matched to a gene. CDR3 sequence (DNA): TGTGCCAGCAGTGAAATGAGGCAGGGGGCTAACACTGAAGCTTTCTTT. It yields the protein CASSEMRQGANTEAFF.

The rearrangement uses TRBV28 and TRBJ2-7; 11 nucleotides match TRBD1. Losses at the gene ends were 6 bases for V and 4 bases for J; bases not matched to a gene: 5. CDR1 is MDHEN and CDR2 is SYDVKM in the germline V gene. The CDR3 is made up of 14 amino acids. For the CDR3, the DNA is TGTGCCAGCAGGCGGGACAGGGGGGTGTACGAGCAGTACTTC. Its translation is CASRRDRGVYEQYF.